This T cell receptor beta chain was captured by sequencing in a study of Ad26.COV2.S vaccination and SARS-CoV-2 variants. Treatment in this sample: 19 received Ad26.COV2.S at low or high dose, single or two shots; 5 received placebo; per-sample allocation not given. The samples date from day 63 after the first vaccine or placebo injection. Produced via immunoSEQ multiplex PCR; TCRdb's table is partial and in-frame only. The sample lists 350,000 to 450,000 clones; about four fifths were seen once. Trimming left V 1 base short and J 6 bases short, with 19 bases between. The CDR3 has 17 amino acids. Germline CDR1 reads MGHRA; CDR2 reads YSYEKL. As for this clone: Its target is not known.

Study findings and constraints: Non-spike TCR breadth showed similarity between vaccine and placebo recipients. Estimates derived from TCR breadth and depth analyses may have underestimated total T cell responses.

The sample in question was peripheral blood, obtained in a trial of Ad26.COV2.S vaccine versus placebo. This clonotype was obtained from a person aged 18 to 59 who received the Ad26.COV2.S COVID-19 vaccine or a placebo. The V and J genes are TRBV4-1 and TRBJ1-3, with D possibly TRBD1 on 6 matching bases. The DNA of the CDR3 is TGCGCCAGCAGCCAAGCTCTAGGGGGGCCGCCACTAAACACCATATATTTT. Translation gives CASSQALGGPPLNTIYF.